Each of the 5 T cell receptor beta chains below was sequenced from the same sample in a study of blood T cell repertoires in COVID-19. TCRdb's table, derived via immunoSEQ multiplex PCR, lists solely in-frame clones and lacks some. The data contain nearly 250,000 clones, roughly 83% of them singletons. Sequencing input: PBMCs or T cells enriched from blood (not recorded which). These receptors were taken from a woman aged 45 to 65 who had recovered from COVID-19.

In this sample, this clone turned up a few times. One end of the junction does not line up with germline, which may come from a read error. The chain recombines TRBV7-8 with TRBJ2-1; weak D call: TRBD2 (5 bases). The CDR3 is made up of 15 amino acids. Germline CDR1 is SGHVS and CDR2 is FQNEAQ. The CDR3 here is CASSFRRVSNNEQFF. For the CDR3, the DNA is TGTGCCAGCAGCTTCAGGCGGGTCTCCAACAATGAGCAGTTCTTC.

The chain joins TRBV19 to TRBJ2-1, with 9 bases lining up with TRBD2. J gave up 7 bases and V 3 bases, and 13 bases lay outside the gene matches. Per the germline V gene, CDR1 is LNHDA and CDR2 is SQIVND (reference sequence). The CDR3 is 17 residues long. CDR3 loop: CASSISQRGVPANEQFF. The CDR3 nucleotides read TGTGCCAGTAGTATTTCTCAGCGGGGGGTCCCTGCGAATGAGCAGTTCTTC.

CDR3 sequence: CASSPGDRGGETQYF. In DNA, the CDR3 is TGTGCCAGCAGCCCGGGGGACAGGGGAGGAGAGACCCAGTACTTC. The V gene is TRBV7-2, the J gene TRBJ2-5; 10 nucleotides line up with TRBD1. Germline assignment: CDR1 SGHTA and CDR2 FQGNSA. Unmatched junction bases numbered 7, after V lost 5 bases and J lost 4 bases. This CDR3 contains 15 residues.

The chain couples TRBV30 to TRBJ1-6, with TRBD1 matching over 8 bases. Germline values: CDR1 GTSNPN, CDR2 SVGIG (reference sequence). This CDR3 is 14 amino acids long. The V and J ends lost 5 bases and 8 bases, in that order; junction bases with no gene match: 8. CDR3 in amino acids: CAWEGQGGYSPLHF. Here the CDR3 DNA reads TGTGCCTGGGAAGGACAGGGTGGTTATTCACCCCTCCACTTT.

The CDR3 DNA sequence: TGTGCCAGCAGCCCGAGAGGAAACTCCTATAATTCACCCCTCCACTTT. This sequence encodes CASSPRGNSYNSPLHF. The chain carries TRBV7-8 and TRBJ1-6, with D unresolved. This CDR3 is 16 amino acids long. V was trimmed by 5 bases and J by 0 bases, leaving 11 bases between them. Germline-derived CDR1 and CDR2 are SGHVS and FQNEAQ.